These 3 T cell receptor beta chains originate from one sample sequenced in a study of cytomegalovirus exposure and HLA in healthy donors. Primers for the PCR totalled 60 Vbeta and 13 Jbeta. Method: immunoSEQ multiplex PCR; TCRdb's copy keeps in-frame clones and lacks some. The sample lists about 150,000 clones; less than 90% were seen once. Sample: PBMCs. These receptors were collected from a man aged 40-49 years in good health and CMV-seronegative.

This clone was seen more than once but under ten times. The gene calls are TRBV2 and TRBJ1-2, with unresolved D. Trimming took off 2 bases at V and 4 bases at J, with 14 bases between the two ends. There are 15 residues in the CDR3. Per germline, CDR1 SNHLY and CDR2 FYNNEI. This chain's CDR3 is CASSELVRGFYGYTF. The CDR3 DNA is TGTGCCAGCAGTGAATTGGTTAGAGGGTTCTATGGCTACACCTTC.

The gene calls are TRBV6-5 and TRBJ2-5, with TRBD1 matching over 7 bases. CDR1 is MNHEY, CDR2 SVGAGI, per germline. V gave up 2 bases and J gave up 2 bases; unmatched junction bases: 5. The CDR3 totals 15 residues. CDR3 region: CASSYHPRGQETQYF. The DNA of the CDR3 is TGTGCCAGCAGTTACCACCCCAGGGGGCAAGAGACCCAGTACTTC.

The chain joins TRBV9 to TRBJ1-2; 7 positions match TRBD1. Unmatched junction bases numbered 2, after V lost 0 bases and J lost 6 bases. This CDR3 spans 13 amino acids. CDR1 and CDR2 (germline): SGDLS, YYNGEE. DNA of the CDR3: TGTGCCAGCAGCGTAGGGACAGGCAATGGCTACACCTTC. It translates to CASSVGTGNGYTF.